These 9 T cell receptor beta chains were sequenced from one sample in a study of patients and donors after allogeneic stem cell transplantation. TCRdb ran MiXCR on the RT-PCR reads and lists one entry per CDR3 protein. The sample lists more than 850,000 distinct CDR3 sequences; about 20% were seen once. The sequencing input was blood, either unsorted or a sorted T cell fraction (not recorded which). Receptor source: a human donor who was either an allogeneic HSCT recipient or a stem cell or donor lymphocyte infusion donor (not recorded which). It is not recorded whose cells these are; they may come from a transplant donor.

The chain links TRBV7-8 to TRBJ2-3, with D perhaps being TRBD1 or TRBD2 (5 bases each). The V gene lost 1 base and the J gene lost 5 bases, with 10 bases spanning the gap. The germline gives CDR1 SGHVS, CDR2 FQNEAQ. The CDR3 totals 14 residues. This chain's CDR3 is CASSLGGRQDTQYF. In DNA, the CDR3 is TGTGCCAGCAGCTTAGGGGGACGCCAAGATACGCAGTATTTT.

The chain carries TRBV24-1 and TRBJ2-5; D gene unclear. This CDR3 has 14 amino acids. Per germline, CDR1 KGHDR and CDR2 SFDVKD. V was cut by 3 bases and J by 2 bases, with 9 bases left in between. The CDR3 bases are TGTGCCACCAGTGATGTAGCTGAGCAAGAGACCCAGTACTTC. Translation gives CATSDVAEQETQYF.

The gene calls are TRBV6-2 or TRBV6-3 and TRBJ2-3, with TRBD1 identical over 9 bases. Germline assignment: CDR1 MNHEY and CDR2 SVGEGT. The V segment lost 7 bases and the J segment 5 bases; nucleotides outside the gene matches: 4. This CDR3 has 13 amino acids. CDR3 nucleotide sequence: TGTGCCAGCAACGGACAGGGGATAGATACGCAGTATTTT. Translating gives CASNGQGIDTQYF.

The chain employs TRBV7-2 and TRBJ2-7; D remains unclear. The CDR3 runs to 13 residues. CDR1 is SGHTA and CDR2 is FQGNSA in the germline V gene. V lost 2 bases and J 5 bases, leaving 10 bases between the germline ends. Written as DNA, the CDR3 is TGTGCCAGCAGCTTAAATAGGCTCCACGAGCAGTACTTC. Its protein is CASSLNRLHEQYF. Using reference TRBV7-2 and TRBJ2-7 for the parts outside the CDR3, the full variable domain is GAGVSQSPSNKVTEKGKDVELRCDPISGHTALYWYRQSLGQGLEFLIYFQGNSAPDKSGLPSDRFSAERTGGSVSTLTIQRTQQEDSAVYLCASSLNRLHEQYFGPGTRLTVT.

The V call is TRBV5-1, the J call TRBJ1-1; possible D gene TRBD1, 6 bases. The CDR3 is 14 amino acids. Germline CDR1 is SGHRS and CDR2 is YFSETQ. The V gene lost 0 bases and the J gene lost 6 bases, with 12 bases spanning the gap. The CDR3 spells CASSLDRVIAEAFF. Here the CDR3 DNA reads TGCGCCAGCAGCTTGGACAGGGTAATAGCTGAAGCTTTCTTT.

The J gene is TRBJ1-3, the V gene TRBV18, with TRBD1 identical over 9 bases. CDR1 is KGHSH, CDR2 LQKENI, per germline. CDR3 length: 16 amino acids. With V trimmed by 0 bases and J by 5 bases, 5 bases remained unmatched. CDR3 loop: CASSPPGTGFRNTIYF. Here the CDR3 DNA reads TGTGCCAGCTCACCACCCGGGACAGGGTTTAGAAACACCATATATTTT.

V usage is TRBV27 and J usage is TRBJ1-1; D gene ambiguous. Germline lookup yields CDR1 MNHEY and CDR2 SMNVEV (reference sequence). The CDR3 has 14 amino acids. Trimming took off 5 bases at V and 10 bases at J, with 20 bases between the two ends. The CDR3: CASSPPDGSEAAFF. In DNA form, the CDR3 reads TGTGCCAGCAGTCCGCCCGATGGATCAGAGGCAGCTTTCTTT.

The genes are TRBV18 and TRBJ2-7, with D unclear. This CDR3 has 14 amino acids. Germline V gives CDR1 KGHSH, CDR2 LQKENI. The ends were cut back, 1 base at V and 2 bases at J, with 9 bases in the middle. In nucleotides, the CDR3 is TGTGCCAGCTCACCACAGCAATCAGCCTACGAGCAGTACTTC. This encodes CASSPQQSAYEQYF.

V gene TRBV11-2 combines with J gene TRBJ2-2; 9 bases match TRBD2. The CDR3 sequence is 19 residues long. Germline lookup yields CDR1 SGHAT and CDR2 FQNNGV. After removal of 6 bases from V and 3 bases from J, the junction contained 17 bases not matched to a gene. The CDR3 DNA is TGTGCCAGCAGTCGTATTACGGGGCCAATAGCGGGGGACACCGGGGAGCTGTTTTTT. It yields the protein CASSRITGPIAGDTGELFF.